One and the same sample provided the 22 T cell receptor beta chains below, sequenced in a study of technical replicates of blood from several donors. TCRdb's copy holds only in-frame clones and misses some; the assay was immunoSEQ multiplex PCR. The table lists around 90,000 clones, over 90% of them singletons. Sequencing was performed on T cells isolated from PBMCs. The source is a human donor in good health.

This rearrangement joins TRBV5-4 to TRBJ1-1; D remains ambiguous. CDR1 and CDR2 from the germline V gene are SGHNT and YYREEE (reference sequence). V lost 0 bases and J lost 0, with 9 bases in between. The CDR3 totals 15 residues. The CDR3 here is CASSLAVNMNTEAFF. CDR3 nucleotide sequence: TGTGCCAGCAGCTTGGCAGTTAACATGAACACTGAAGCTTTCTTT.

This chain connects TRBV29-1 to TRBJ2-7, with D unclear. The length of the CDR3 is 16 residues. CDR1 is SQVTM, CDR2 ANQGSEA, per germline. Trimming shortened V by 1 base and J by 2 bases, and 18 bases separated the two germline ends. CDR3 sequence: CSVEGVESGMTYEQYF. CDR3 in DNA: TGCAGCGTTGAAGGGGTGGAATCGGGTATGACCTACGAGCAGTACTTC.

The chain couples TRBV4-1 to TRBJ2-7, with a weak D call TRBD1 (6 bases). Looked up from germline, CDR1 is MGHRA and CDR2 is YSYEKL. CDR3 length: 15 amino acids. V shed 2 bases and J shed 2 bases, with 13 bases lying between them. The CDR3 loop reads CASSQYQGSAYEQYF. The CDR3 DNA reads as TGCGCCAGCAGCCAATATCAGGGGTCGGCCTACGAGCAGTACTTC.

V is TRBV6-5 and J is TRBJ1-5, with a weak D call TRBD1 (5 bases). V was pared by 4 bases and J by 2 bases, with 15 bases between. The CDR3 length is 16 residues. The germline V gene encodes CDR1 MNHEY and CDR2 SVGAGI. CDR3 sequence reads: CASSSGRISGNQPQHF. As DNA, the CDR3 is TGTGCCAGCAGTTCAGGGCGAATCTCGGGCAATCAGCCCCAGCATTTT.

This chain uses TRBV5-4 with TRBJ1-2; 8 bases fit TRBD1. This CDR3 has 16 residues. Germline CDR1 and CDR2: SGHNT and YYREEE (reference sequence). Trimming took 4 bases from V and 4 from J; bases not matched to a gene: 12. CDR3 in DNA: TGTGCCAGCAGCGAACCCGGACAGGGCCGTATCTATGGCTACACCTTC. Protein product: CASSEPGQGRIYGYTF.

The chain joins TRBV27 to TRBJ2-7; TRBD1 agrees at 7 bases. The CDR3 covers 17 residues. V was pared by 10 bases and J by 0 bases, with 18 bases of the junction left unmatched. CDR1 and CDR2 from the germline V gene are MNHEY and SMNVEV (reference sequence). CDR3 sequence: CATINFISGTASYEQYF. DNA for the CDR3: TGTGCCACCATTAACTTCATTTCCGGGACAGCCTCCTACGAGCAGTACTTC.

The chain couples TRBV19 to TRBJ2-7, with a tentative D call TRBD2 (5 bases). CDR3 size: 14 residues. The V end was cut by 3 bases, the J end by 3 bases, with 12 bases between. CDR1 and CDR2 (germline): LNHDA, SQIVND (reference sequence). CDR3 loop: CASSIRPEGYEQYF. In DNA, the CDR3 is TGTGCCAGTAGTATCAGGCCAGAGGGCTACGAGCAGTACTTC.

The J gene is TRBJ1-1, the V gene TRBV21-1. TRBV21-1 is recorded as a pseudogene. CDR3 length: 12 amino acids. DNA of the CDR3: TGTGCCAGCAGCAAAGTAGGAGGTATAGCTTTCTTT. It specifies CASSKVGGIAFF.

V and J are TRBV10-2 and TRBJ2-1; a weak D match, TRBD2 (6 bases). The germline V and J ends were trimmed by 2 bases and 3 bases, with 11 bases remaining between them. Germline V gives CDR1 WSHSY, CDR2 SAAADI. This CDR3 has 15 amino acids. The DNA for the CDR3 is TGCGCCAGCAGTGAGGGGAGGACCCTCTACAATGAGCAGTTCTTC. Translating it yields CASSEGRTLYNEQFF.

This clone is a singleton in its sample. The J gene is TRBJ2-1, the V gene TRBV11-2; weak D call: TRBD1 (5 bases). The CDR3 runs 14 residues. Germline V gene sequence: CDR1 SGHAT, CDR2 FQNNGV. V lost 5 bases and J lost 10, with 18 bases in between. The CDR3 DNA reads TGTGCCAGCAGCCCCCCCGACCAGGGCGCGGAGCAGTTCTTC. Translation: CASSPPDQGAEQFF.

The gene calls are TRBV15 and TRBJ2-3; D is possibly TRBD1 (6 bases). Germline assignment: CDR1 LNHNV and CDR2 YYDKDF (reference sequence). Trimming took 3 bases from V and 2 from J, leaving 15 bases between them. This CDR3 region has 16 residues. CDR3 amino acids: CATSRGTRGITDTQYF. The CDR3 DNA sequence: TGTGCCACCAGCAGGGGTACCAGGGGAATCACAGATACGCAGTATTTT.

The CDR3 region has the DNA TGCGCCAGCAGCTGGACTAGCGGGAAGAGCTCCTACAATGAGCAGTTCTTC. Its protein product is CASSWTSGKSSYNEQFF. The gene calls are TRBV4-1 and TRBJ2-1, with 12 bases fitting TRBD2. Germline CDR1 MGHRA, CDR2 YSYEKL. The CDR3 spans 17 residues. V dropped 5 bases and J dropped 0; count of bases not matched to a gene: 5.

This chain connects TRBV30 to TRBJ2-3; 14 bases are shared with TRBD2. This CDR3 spans 16 amino acids. The trim removed 4 bases at V and 4 bases at J, leaving 7 bases unmatched. The germline V gene encodes CDR1 GTSNPN and CDR2 SVGIG (reference sequence). CDR3 loop: CAWTGGLAGGPDTQYF. For the CDR3, the DNA is TGTGCCTGGACCGGAGGACTAGCGGGGGGACCAGATACGCAGTATTTT. Full variable domain (outside the CDR3, taken from reference TRBV30 and TRBJ2-3): SQTIHQWPATLVQPVGSPLSLECTVEGTSNPNLYWYRQAAGRGLQLLFYSVGIGQISSEVPQNLSASRPQDRQFILSSKKLLLSDSGFYLCAWTGGLAGGPDTQYFGPGTRLTVL.

The V and J genes are TRBV13 and TRBJ2-1; 7 bases are shared with TRBD2. This CDR3 contains 16 residues. J gave up 4 bases and V 0 bases, and 6 bases lay outside the gene matches. The germline V gene encodes CDR1 PRHDT and CDR2 FYEKMQ (reference sequence). The CDR3, as DNA: TGTGCCAGCAGCTTAGGTCTAGCGGTCCTGTACAATGAGCAGTTCTTC. Translated, it gives CASSLGLAVLYNEQFF.

This clone has a single count. V is TRBV19 and J is TRBJ1-3; 10 bases are a match to TRBD1. V lost 6 bases, J lost 0 bases, and 8 bases stayed unmatched. Germline lookup yields CDR1 LNHDA and CDR2 SQIVND (reference sequence). The CDR3 sequence is 17 residues long. CDR3 sequence (DNA): TGTGCCAGTAGCATGACAGGGGGCCCTTTCTCTGGAAACACCATATATTTT. Its translation: CASSMTGGPFSGNTIYF.

This clone showed up just once. The rearrangement links TRBV10-3 to TRBJ2-7, with 13 bases fitting TRBD2. The J segment lost 5 bases and the V segment lost 10 bases, leaving 8 bases of the junction unmatched. The CDR3 totals 14 residues. Looked up from germline, CDR1 is ENHRY and CDR2 is SYGVKD. The CDR3 nucleotides read TGTGCCACGACTAGCGGGAGGATGACGAACGAGCAGTACTTC. Translation: CATTSGRMTNEQYF.

This chain uses TRBV15 with TRBJ2-7; 7 bases match TRBD2. The V segment lost 0 bases and the J segment 1 base; nucleotides outside the gene matches: 0. Germline lookup yields CDR1 LNHNV and CDR2 YYDKDF (reference sequence). This CDR3 is 14 amino acids long. The CDR3 spells CATSREGGSYEQYF. The CDR3 DNA follows: TGTGCCACCAGCAGAGAGGGGGGGTCCTACGAGCAGTACTTC.

This clone occurred once. The chain employs TRBV6-1 and TRBJ2-1; TRBD2 aligns across 11 bases. Germline V gene data show CDR1 as MNHNS and CDR2 as SASEGT. Germline trimming cut 2 bases from V and 5 bases from J; bases unmatched to any gene: 2. The CDR3 is 15 amino acids. The CDR3 sequence: CASSELAGGHNEQFF. The CDR3 DNA is TGTGCCAGCAGTGAACTAGCGGGGGGCCACAATGAGCAGTTCTTC.

The chain employs TRBV11-3 and TRBJ2-3; 7 bases fit TRBD1. The CDR3 is 15 amino acids. V lost 3 bases to trimming and J lost 0 bases; unmatched junction nucleotides: 3. Germline lookup yields CDR1 SGHNT and CDR2 YENEEA. The CDR3 is CASSLGTVSTDTQYF. The CDR3 DNA follows: TGTGCCAGCAGCTTGGGGACAGTTAGCACAGATACGCAGTATTTT.

This clone was recorded only once. The chain has TRBV6-4 and TRBJ2-7; D ambiguous. This CDR3 region has 14 residues. Germline values: CDR1 MRHNA, CDR2 SNTAGT. Trimming removed 0 bases from V and 5 bases from J, with 11 bases in between. The CDR3 sequence: CASSDSLRSDEQYF. Here the CDR3 DNA reads TGTGCCAGCAGTGACTCTCTTCGGAGTGACGAGCAGTACTTC.

The chain links TRBV15 to TRBJ1-2; TRBD1 matches at 8 bases. The CDR3 runs 14 residues. Germline trimming cut 3 bases from V and 3 bases from J; bases unmatched to any gene: 3. Germline V gene sequence: CDR1 LNHNV, CDR2 YYDKDF (reference sequence). DNA for the CDR3: TGTGCCACCAGCAGGACAGGGGACGACTATGGCTACACCTTC. Its translation is CATSRTGDDYGYTF.

Only one count was recorded for this clone. DNA of the CDR3: TGTGCCAGCAGCCCGGGGGCTAGCGGGAATATGGAGACCCAGTACTTC. This gives the protein CASSPGASGNMETQYF. The rearrangement links TRBV11-2 to TRBJ2-5, with 9 bases that match TRBD2. This CDR3 contains 16 residues. V shed 5 bases, J shed 5 bases, and the junction held 12 bases outside the gene matches. CDR1 and CDR2 (germline): SGHAT, FQNNGV.